The 7 T cell receptor beta chains presented below share a single source sample, sequenced in a study of graft-versus-host responses after intestinal transplantation. Assay used: immunoSEQ multiplex PCR; TCRdb lists only in-frame clones, some missing. The table includes 4,000 to 5,500 clones, about three quarters detected once. Processing of graft tissue released intraepithelial and lamina propria lymphocytes. Sequenced material: ileum tissue, taken roughly 120 days after intestinal transplantation. These receptors originate from a human patient who received an intestinal transplant, so some T cells may come from the graft donor.

This clone occurred a few times. CDR3 DNA: TGCGCCAGCAGAAAGGACTCTTTAGCCAAAAACATTCAGTACTTC. Translation gives CASRKDSLAKNIQYF. This sequence joins TRBV5-1 and TRBJ2-4; D perhaps matches TRBD2 (5 bases). CDR3 length equals 15 residues. Trimming took 5 bases from V and 0 from J, leaving 12 bases between them. The germline V gene encodes CDR1 SGHRS and CDR2 YFSETQ.

This clone was observed a few times. This chain connects TRBV19 to TRBJ1-1, with D hard to call. CDR1 is LNHDA, CDR2 SQIVND, per germline (reference sequence). This CDR3 has 11 amino acids. Trimming took 9 bases from V and 6 from J, leaving 11 bases between them. CDR3 sequence (DNA): TGTGCCAGCCAGACTCACGCTGAAGCTTTCTTT. Amino acid sequence: CASQTHAEAFF.

The chain joins TRBV28 to TRBJ2-5; D might be TRBD1 (5 bases). V dropped 6 bases and J dropped 4 bases, with 15 bases sitting between them. This CDR3 has 14 residues. Germline loops: CDR1 MDHEN, CDR2 SYDVKM. The CDR3 sequence is CASRATGSRETQYF. The DNA of the CDR3 is TGTGCCAGCAGGGCTACAGGATCCCGAGAGACCCAGTACTTC. The full variable domain, completed using reference TRBV28 and TRBJ2-5, is DVKVTQSSRYLVKRTGEKVFLECVQDMDHENMFWYRQDPGLGLRLIYFSYDVKMKEKGDIPEGYSVSREKKERFSLILESASTNQTSMYLCASRATGSRETQYFGPGTRLLVL.

This rearrangement joins TRBV6-1 to TRBJ1-1, with a tentative D call TRBD1 (5 bases). The CDR3 extends over 13 amino acids. The germline V gene has CDR1 MNHNS and CDR2 SASEGT. Trimming shortened V by 8 bases and J by 3 bases, and 13 bases separated the two germline ends. The CDR3 coding sequence is TGTGCCAGCTCTCCGGGGGGGTACACTGAAGCTTTCTTT. It is translated as CASSPGGYTEAFF.

The chain employs TRBV5-1 and TRBJ1-2; the D gene is possibly TRBD1 (5 bases). Germline V CDR1 and CDR2: SGHRS, YFSETQ. With 0 bases removed from V and 7 bases from J, the gap between germline ends came to 10 bases. This CDR3 has 13 residues. CDR3 bases: TGCGCCAGCAGCTTGGCAGGGAAATTTGGCTACACCTTC. Its protein is CASSLAGKFGYTF. The whole variable domain, remainder taken from reference TRBV5-1 and TRBJ1-2, is KAGVTQTPRYLIKTRGQQVTLSCSPISGHRSVSWYQQTPGQGLQFLFEYFSETQRNKGNFPGRFSGRQFSNSRSEMNVSTLELGDSALYLCASSLAGKFGYTFGSGTRLTVV.

The rearrangement uses TRBV1 and TRBJ2-5; the table assigns TRBD2, which was not confirmed against the DNA. The J call could be wrong; TRBJ2-7 is a better fit for the DNA end. TRBV1 is flagged as a pseudogene. The CDR3 totals 16 residues. CDR3 residues: CTSTITSGRFPYEQYF. The CDR3 nucleotides read TGCACCAGCACCATTACTAGCGGGAGATTTCCCTACGAGCAGTACTTC.

The chain carries TRBV25-1 and TRBJ2-6, with D possibly being TRBD2 (5 bases). The germline gives CDR1 MGHDK, CDR2 SYGVNS. V shed 7 bases and J shed 5 bases, with 18 bases lying between them. CDR3 length: 16 amino acids. The CDR3 reads CASKSGRRSWANVLTF. For the CDR3, the DNA is TGTGCCAGCAAGAGTGGAAGGAGGTCGTGGGCCAACGTCCTGACTTTC. Variable domain in full (rest from reference TRBV25-1 and TRBJ2-6): EADIYQTPRYLVIGTGKKITLECSQTMGHDKMYWYQQDPGMELHLIHYSYGVNSTEKGDLSSESTVSRIRTEHFPLTLESARPSHTSQYLCASKSGRRSWANVLTFGAGSRLTVL.